The rows below give T cell receptor beta chains drawn from one sample of a study of T cell repertoires in cytomegalovirus infection. No antigens are known for them. TCRdb reprocessed the reads via MiXCR and lists one record per CDR3 protein. Of over 250,000 distinct CDR3 sequences listed, 22% were seen once; the top ten hold roughly a fifth. Sequencing used cultured PBMCs, obtained from culture after CMV antigen stimulation. The receptors originated from a human donor in good health (CMV status not recorded). Some clones in this sample may be carry-over from other donors' samples. Both conserved end residues are part of each CDR3. A row's size may be missing; if present it is once, few, many or a size class.

TRBV7-2	TRBJ1-1	many	CASSLGLGWTEAFF
TRBV5-4	TRBJ1-1	.	CASSLNQGNTEAFF
TRBV11-3	TRBJ2-1	few	CASSITGFPGNEQFF
TRBV27	TRBJ2-3	many	CASNRGGTDTQYF
TRBV29-1	TRBJ2-5	.	CSVPLGTRSGTQYF
TRBV12-5	TRBJ2-1	few	CASGPSGTIYNEQFF
TRBV6-6	TRBJ1-5	.	CASSAWTGGSNQPQHF
TRBV12-3/TRBV12-4	TRBJ1-1	few	CASSIQEGAEAFF
TRBV4-1	TRBJ1-1	.	CASSQAEQGLAGTEAFF
TRBV7-2	TRBJ1-5	many	CASSLVVGGLSNQPQHF
TRBV7-8	TRBJ1-1	many	CASSFIDMNTEAFF
TRBV29-1	TRBJ2-1	.	CSGWTSGVNEQFF
TRBV5-4	TRBJ1-1	few	CASSTRTGEAFF
TRBV5-1	TRBJ2-5	.	CASSLARQSQETQYF
TRBV20-1	TRBJ2-5	.	CSARRLAEETQYF
TRBV7-8	TRBJ1-1	.	CASSLAQDTEAFF
TRBV20-1	TRBJ1-5	once	CSARDPRLNSNQPQHF
TRBV6-1	TRBJ1-3	few	CASSEEHRVRVGNTIYF
TRBV7-8	TRBJ1-1	many	CASSGARTVRSEAFF
TRBV28	TRBJ2-3	few	CASSIPIGDSTDTQYF
TRBV12-3/TRBV12-4	TRBJ1-1	many	CASVTGLMNTEAFF
TRBV12-3/TRBV12-4	TRBJ2-7	.	CASSLPGGSAQYF
TRBV10-3	TRBJ2-1	few	CAISGEAGGEVEQFF